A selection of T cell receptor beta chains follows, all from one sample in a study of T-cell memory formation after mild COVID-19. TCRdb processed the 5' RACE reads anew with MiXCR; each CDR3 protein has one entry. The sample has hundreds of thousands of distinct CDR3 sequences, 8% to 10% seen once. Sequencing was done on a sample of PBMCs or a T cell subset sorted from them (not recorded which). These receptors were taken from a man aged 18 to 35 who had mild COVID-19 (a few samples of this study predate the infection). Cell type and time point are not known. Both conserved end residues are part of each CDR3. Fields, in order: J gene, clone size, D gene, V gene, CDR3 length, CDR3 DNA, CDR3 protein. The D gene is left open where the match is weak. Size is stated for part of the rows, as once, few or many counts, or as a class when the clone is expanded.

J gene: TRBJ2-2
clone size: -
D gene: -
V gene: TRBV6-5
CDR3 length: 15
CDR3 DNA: TGTGCCAGCAGTCTACCGGTTAGGGGGGACGGGGAGCTGTTTTTT
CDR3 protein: CASSLPVRGDGELFF

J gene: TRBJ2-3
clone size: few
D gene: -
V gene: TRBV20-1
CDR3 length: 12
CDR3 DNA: TGCAGTGCCGAAGCAGACACAGATACGCAGTATTTT
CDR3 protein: CSAEADTDTQYF

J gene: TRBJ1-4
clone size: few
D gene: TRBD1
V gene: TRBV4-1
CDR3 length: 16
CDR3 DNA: TGCGCCAGCAGCCAACCTACAGGGGGCACGGATGAAAAACTGTTTTTT
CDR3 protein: CASSQPTGGTDEKLFF

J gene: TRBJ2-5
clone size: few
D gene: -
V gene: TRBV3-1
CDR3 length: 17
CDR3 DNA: TGTGCCAGCAGCCAAGGACTAGGAGTTGTAAATGCGGAGACCCAGTACTTC
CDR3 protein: CASSQGLGVVNAETQYF

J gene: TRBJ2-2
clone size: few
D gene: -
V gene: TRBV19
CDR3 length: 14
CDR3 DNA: TGTGCCAGTAGTCTTACAGGAGCCACCGGGGAGCTGTTTTTT
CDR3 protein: CASSLTGATGELFF

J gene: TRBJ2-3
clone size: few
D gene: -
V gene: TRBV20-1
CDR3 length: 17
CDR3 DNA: TGCAGTGCTAGGCGGGGGTCAGGGGGCCCCGCCACAGATACGCAGTATTTT
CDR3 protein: CSARRGSGGPATDTQYF

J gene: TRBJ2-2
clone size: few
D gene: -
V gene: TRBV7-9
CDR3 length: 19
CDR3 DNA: TGTGCCAGCATCCCACAGGGGCCCCCCGGAGGGTGGCCTACCGGGGAGCTGTTTTTT
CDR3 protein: CASIPQGPPGGWPTGELFF

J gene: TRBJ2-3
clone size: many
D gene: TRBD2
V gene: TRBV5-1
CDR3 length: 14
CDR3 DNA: TGCGCCAGCAGCTTGCTTTCCCTTAGCGGGGGGGCGTATTTT
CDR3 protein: CASSLLSLSGGAYF

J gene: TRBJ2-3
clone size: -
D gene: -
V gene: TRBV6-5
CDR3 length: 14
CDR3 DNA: TGTGCCAGCAGTTTTCAGCGCCTCACAGATACGCAGTATTTT
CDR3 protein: CASSFQRLTDTQYF

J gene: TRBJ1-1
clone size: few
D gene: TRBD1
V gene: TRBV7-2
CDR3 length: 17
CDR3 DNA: TGTGCCAGCAGCTCCCGACAGGGCGCGTCCCAGAACACTGAAGCTTTCTTT
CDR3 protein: CASSSRQGASQNTEAFF

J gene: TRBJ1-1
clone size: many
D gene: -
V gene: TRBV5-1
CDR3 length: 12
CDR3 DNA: TGCGCCAGCAGCGATCCAGGGAAGGCAGCTTTCTTT
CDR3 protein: CASSDPGKAAFF

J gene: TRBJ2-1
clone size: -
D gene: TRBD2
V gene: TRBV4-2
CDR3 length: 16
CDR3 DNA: TGTGCCAGCAGCCAGGCGTTGACTAGCGGGAGGAATGAGCAGTTCTTC
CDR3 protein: CASSQALTSGRNEQFF

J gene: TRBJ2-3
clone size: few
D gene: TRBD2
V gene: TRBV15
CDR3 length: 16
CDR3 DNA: TGTGCCACCAGCCCTAAGCTAGCGGGGTGGACAGATACGCAGTATTTT
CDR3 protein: CATSPKLAGWTDTQYF

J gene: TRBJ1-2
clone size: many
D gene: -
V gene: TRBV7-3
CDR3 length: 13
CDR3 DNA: TGTGCCAGCAGCTCCCAGGGGAGCGATGGCTACACCTTC
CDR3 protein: CASSSQGSDGYTF

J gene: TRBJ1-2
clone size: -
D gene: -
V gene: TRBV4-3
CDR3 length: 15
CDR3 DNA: TGCGCCAGCAGCCAAGATACAGGGCTTGGCTATGGCTACACCTTC
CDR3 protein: CASSQDTGLGYGYTF

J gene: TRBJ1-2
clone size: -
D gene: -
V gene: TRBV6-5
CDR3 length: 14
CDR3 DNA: TGTGCCAGCAGTTACCGGGGGTCTAACTATGGCTACACCTTC
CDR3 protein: CASSYRGSNYGYTF

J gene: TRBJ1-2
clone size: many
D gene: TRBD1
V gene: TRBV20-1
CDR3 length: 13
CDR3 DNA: TGCAGTGCTAGACGGGACAGAATATATGGCTACACCTTC
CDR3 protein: CSARRDRIYGYTF

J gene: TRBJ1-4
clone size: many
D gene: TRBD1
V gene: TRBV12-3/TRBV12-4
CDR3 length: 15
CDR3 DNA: TGTGCCAGCAGTTCCGGGACAGGGTTGAGTGAAAAACTGTTTTTT
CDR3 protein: CASSSGTGLSEKLFF

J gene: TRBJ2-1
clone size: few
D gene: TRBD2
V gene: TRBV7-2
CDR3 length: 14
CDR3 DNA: TGTGCCAGCAGCCCGGGACTAGGGCGCAGTGAGCAGTTCTTC
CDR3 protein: CASSPGLGRSEQFF

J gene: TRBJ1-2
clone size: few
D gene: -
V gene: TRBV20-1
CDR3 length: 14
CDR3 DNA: TGCAGTGCTAGAGATACCCGGTCCCTCTATGGCTACACCTTC
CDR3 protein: CSARDTRSLYGYTF

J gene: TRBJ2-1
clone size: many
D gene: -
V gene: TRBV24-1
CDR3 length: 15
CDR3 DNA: TGTGCCACCAGTGATTTTAGACATCCCTACAATGAGCAGTTCTTC
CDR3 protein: CATSDFRHPYNEQFF

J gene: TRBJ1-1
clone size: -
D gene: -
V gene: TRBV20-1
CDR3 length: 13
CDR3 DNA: TGCAGTGCTAGTTTCCAGGGCGGCACTGAAGCTTTCTTT
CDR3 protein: CSASFQGGTEAFF

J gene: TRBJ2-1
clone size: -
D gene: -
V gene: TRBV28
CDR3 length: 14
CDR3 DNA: TGTGCCAGCCGCTCGCCAGGTGCGTACAATGAGCAGTTCTTC
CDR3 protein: CASRSPGAYNEQFF

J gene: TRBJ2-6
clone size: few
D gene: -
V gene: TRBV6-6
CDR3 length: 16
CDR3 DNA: TGTGCCACTCACCGGGACCCCAATCTGAGGGCCAACGTCCTGACTTTC
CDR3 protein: CATHRDPNLRANVLTF

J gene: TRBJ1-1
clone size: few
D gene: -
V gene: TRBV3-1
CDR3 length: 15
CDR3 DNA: TGTGCCAGCAGCCAAGACCGCGACAAGAACACTGAAGCTTTCTTT
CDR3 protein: CASSQDRDKNTEAFF

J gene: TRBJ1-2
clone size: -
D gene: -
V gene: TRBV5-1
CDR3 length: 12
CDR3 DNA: TGCGCCAGCAGCTTAGAGGGAAATGGCTACACCTTC
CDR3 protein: CASSLEGNGYTF

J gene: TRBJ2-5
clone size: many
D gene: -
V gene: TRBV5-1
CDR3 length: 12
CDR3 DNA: TGCGCCAGCAGCTCGAACCAAGAGACCCAGTACTTC
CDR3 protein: CASSSNQETQYF

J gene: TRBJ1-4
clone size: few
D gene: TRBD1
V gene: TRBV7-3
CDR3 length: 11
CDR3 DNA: TGTGCCAGCAGCTCCCCGGGACAGGTGTTTTTT
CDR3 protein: CASSSPGQVFF

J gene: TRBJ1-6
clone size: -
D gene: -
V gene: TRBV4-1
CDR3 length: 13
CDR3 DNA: TGCGCCAGCAGCCAAGGGGGCGCGTCACCCCTCCACTTT
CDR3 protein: CASSQGGASPLHF

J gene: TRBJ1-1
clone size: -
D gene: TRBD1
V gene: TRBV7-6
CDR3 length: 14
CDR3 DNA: TGTGCCAGCAGCCCCCGGGACAGGAACACTGAAGCTTTCTTT
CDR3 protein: CASSPRDRNTEAFF

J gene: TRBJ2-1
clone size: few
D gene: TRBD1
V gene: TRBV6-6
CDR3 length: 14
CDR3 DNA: TGTGCCAGCAGGACTGGACAGGGGGGCGATGAGCAGTTCTTC
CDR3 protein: CASRTGQGGDEQFF

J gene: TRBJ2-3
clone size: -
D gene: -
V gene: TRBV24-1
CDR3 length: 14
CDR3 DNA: TGTGCCACCAGCAAGGGATCCGGCACAGATACGCAGTATTTT
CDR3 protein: CATSKGSGTDTQYF

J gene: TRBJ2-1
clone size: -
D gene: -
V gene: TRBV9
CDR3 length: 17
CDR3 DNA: TGTGCCAGCAGCGTAGTCTCGAGCGGACATTTATGGGATGAGCAGTTCTTC
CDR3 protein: CASSVVSSGHLWDEQFF

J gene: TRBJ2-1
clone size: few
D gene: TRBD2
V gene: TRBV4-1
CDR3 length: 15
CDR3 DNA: TGCGCCAGCAGCCTGAGACTAGCGGGGCAAAATGAGCAGTTCTTC
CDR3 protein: CASSLRLAGQNEQFF

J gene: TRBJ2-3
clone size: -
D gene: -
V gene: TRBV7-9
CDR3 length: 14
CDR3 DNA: TGTGCCAGCATCCGCCCCGGGGACACAGATACGCAGTATTTT
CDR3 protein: CASIRPGDTDTQYF

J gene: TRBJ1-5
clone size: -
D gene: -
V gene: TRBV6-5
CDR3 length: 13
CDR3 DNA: TGTGCCAGCTCCGGACCGCAGGGTCCGCCCCAGCATTTT
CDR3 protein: CASSGPQGPPQHF

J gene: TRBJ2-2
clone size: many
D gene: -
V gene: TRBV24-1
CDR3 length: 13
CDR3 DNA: TGTGCCGCTGGGCGGACAGACACCGGGGAGCTGTTTTTT
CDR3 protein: CAAGRTDTGELFF

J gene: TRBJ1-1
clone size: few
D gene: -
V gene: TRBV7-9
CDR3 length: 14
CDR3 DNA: TGTGCCAGCAGCCTCCGGTGGGAGAACACTGAAGCTTTCTTT
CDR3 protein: CASSLRWENTEAFF

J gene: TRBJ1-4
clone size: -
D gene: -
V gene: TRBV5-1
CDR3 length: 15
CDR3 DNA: TGCGCCAGCAGCCCGGGATTGGGGGATAATGAAAAACTGTTTTTT
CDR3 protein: CASSPGLGDNEKLFF

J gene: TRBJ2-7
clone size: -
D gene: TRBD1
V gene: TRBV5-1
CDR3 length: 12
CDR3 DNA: TGCGCCAGCAGCCAAGGACAGGGCGAGCAGTACTTC
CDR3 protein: CASSQGQGEQYF

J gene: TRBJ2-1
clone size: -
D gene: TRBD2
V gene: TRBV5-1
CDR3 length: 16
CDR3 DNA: TGCGCCAGCAGCTCGAACAGCGGGGGGGCAGGGAATGAGCAGTTCTTC
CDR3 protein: CASSSNSGGAGNEQFF

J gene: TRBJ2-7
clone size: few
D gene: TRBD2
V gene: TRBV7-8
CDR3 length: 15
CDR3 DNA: TGTGCCAGCAGCCCAGAAGCGGGGGGGACCCACGAGCAGTACTTC
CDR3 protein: CASSPEAGGTHEQYF

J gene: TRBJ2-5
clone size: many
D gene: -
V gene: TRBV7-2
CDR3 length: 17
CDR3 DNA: TGTGCCAGCAGCTTAATAAGGGGCGTAGGGTACCAAGAGACCCAGTACTTC
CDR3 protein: CASSLIRGVGYQETQYF

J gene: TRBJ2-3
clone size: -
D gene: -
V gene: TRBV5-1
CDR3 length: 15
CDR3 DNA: TGCGCCAGCAGCTTGACCCGGGGGGCGAGAGATACGCAGTATTTT
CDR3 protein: CASSLTRGARDTQYF

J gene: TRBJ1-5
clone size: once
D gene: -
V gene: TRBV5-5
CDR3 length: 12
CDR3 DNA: TGTGCCAGCAGTTCACTGGGGGGAGCCCAGCATTTT
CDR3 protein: CASSSLGGAQHF

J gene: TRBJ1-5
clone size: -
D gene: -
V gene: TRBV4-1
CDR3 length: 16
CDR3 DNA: TGCGCCAGCAGCCAAGAAGGCAGGGCTGGCAATCAGCCCCAGCATTTT
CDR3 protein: CASSQEGRAGNQPQHF

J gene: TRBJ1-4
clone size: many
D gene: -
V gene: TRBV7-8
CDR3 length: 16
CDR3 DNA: TGTGCCAGCAGCATATTCCTTGGGTCGGCTAATGAAAAACTGTTTTTT
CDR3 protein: CASSIFLGSANEKLFF

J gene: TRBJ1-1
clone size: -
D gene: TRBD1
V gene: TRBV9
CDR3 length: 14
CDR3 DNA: TGTGCCAGCAGCGTTTTGGGGGACAGCCAGGGGGCTTTCTTT
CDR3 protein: CASSVLGDSQGAFF

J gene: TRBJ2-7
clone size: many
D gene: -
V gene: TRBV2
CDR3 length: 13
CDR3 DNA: TGTGCCAGCAGTTCGGACGACAATTACGAGCAGTACTTC
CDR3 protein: CASSSDDNYEQYF

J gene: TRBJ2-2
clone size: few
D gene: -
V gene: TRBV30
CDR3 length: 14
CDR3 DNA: TGTGCCTGGAGTGGAGTAGGAAGCACCGGGGAGCTGTTTTTT
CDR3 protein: CAWSGVGSTGELFF

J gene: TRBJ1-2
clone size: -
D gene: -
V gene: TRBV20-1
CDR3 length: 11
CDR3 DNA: TGCAGTGTTGGGGAATTGGATGGCTACACCTTC
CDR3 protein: CSVGELDGYTF

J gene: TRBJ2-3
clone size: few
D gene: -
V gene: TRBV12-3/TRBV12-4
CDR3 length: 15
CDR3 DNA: TGTGCCAGCAGTTTTGGAGGGGGTGTCACAGATACGCAGTATTTT
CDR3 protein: CASSFGGGVTDTQYF

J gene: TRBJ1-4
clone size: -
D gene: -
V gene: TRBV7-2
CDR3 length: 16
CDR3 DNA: TGTGCCAGCAGCTTACGGGCCGGTGGGATAGATGAAAAACTGTTTTTT
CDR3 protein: CASSLRAGGIDEKLFF

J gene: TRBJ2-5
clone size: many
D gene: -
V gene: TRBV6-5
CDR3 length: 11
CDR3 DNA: TGTGCCAGCACAAATTCGGGGAACCAGTACTTC
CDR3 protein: CASTNSGNQYF

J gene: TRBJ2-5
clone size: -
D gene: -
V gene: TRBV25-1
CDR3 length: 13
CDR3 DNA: TGTGCCAGCAGTGAATACGGTCAAGAGACCCAGTACTTC
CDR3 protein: CASSEYGQETQYF

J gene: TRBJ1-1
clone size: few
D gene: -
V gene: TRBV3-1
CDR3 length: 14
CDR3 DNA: TGTGCCAGCAGCCAAGAAGGGACGGGTCCGGTAGCTTTCTTT
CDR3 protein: CASSQEGTGPVAFF

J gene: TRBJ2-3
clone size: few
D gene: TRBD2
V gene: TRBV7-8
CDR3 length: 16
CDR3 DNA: TGTGCCAGCAGCGCGAAGAGACTAGCGCGAAACGATACGCAGTATTTT
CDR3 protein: CASSAKRLARNDTQYF

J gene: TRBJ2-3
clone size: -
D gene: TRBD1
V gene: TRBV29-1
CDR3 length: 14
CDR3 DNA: TGCAGCGTAATAACAGGGGTCCACACAGATACGCAGTATTTT
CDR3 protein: CSVITGVHTDTQYF

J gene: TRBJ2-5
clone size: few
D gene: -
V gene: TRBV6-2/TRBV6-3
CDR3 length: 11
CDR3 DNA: TGTGCCAGCGTAGAGAGGGAGACCCAGTACTTC
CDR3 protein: CASVERETQYF

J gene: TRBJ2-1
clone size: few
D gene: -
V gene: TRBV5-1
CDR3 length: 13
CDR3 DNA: TGCGCCAGCAGCGGCGCACAGGGCGATGAGCAGTTCTTC
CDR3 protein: CASSGAQGDEQFF